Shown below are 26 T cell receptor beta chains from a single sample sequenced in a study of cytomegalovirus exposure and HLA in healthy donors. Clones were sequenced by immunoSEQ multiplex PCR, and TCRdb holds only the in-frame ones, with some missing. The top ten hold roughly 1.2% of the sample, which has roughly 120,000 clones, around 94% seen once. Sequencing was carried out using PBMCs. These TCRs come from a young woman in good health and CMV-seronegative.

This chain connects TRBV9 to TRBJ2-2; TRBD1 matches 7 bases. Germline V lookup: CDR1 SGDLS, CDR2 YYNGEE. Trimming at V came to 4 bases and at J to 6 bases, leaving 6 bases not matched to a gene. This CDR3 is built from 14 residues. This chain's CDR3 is CASSITGAAGELFF. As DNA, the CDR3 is TGTGCCAGCAGCATCACAGGGGCTGCCGGGGAGCTGTTTTTT.

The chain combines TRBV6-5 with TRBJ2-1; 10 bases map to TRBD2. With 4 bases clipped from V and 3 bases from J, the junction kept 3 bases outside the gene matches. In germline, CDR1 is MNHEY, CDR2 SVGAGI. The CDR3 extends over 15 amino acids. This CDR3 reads CASSWTSGYYNEQFF. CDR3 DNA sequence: TGTGCCAGCAGTTGGACTAGCGGATACTACAATGAGCAGTTCTTC.

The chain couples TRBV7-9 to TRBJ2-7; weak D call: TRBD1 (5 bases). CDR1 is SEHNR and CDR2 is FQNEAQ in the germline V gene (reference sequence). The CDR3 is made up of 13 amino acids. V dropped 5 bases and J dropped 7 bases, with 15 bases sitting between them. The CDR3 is CASSAGHPSEQYF. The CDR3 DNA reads TGTGCCAGCAGCGCTGGACATCCTTCGGAGCAGTACTTC.

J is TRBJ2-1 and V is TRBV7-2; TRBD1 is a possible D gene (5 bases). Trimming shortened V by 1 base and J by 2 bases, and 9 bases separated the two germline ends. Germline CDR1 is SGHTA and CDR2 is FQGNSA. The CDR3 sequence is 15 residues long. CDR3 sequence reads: CASSLVSGTYNEQFF. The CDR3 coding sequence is TGTGCCAGCAGCTTAGTATCAGGGACCTACAATGAGCAGTTCTTC.

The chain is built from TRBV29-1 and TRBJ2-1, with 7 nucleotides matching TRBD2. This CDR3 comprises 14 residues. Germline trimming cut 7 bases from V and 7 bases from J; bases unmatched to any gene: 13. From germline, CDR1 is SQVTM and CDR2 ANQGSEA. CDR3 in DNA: TGCAGCGCTCCTGATGGCGGGAGAGGAAATGAGCAGTTCTTC. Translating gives CSAPDGGRGNEQFF.

For the CDR3, the DNA is TGTGCCAGCCGTAGGGGATACGGTGAGCAGTTCTTC. The encoded protein is CASRRGYGEQFF. V is TRBV28 and J is TRBJ2-1; D perhaps matches TRBD1 (5 bases). Looked up from germline, CDR1 is MDHEN and CDR2 is SYDVKM. This CDR3 contains 12 residues. Trimming cost V 8 bases and J 9 bases, with 14 bases left between them.

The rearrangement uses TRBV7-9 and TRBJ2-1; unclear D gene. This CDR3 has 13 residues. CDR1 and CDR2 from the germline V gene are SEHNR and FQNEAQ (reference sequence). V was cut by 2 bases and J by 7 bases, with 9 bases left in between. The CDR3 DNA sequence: TGTGCCAGCAGCTTATCCAGTTCTAATGAGCAGTTCTTC. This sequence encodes CASSLSSSNEQFF.

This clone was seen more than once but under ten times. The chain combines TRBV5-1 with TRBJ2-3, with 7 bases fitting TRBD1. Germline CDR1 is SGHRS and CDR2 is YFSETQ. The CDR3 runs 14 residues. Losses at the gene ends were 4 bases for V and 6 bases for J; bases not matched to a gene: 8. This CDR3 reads CASSPRQGSDTQYF. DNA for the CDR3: TGCGCCAGCAGCCCGAGACAGGGATCCGATACGCAGTATTTT.

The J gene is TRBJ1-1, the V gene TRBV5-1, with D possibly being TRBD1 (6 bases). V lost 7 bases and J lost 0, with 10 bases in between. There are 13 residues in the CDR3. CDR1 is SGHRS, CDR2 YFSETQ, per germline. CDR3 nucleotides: TGCGCCAGCGGACAGAAACTGAACACTGAAGCTTTCTTT. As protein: CASGQKLNTEAFF.

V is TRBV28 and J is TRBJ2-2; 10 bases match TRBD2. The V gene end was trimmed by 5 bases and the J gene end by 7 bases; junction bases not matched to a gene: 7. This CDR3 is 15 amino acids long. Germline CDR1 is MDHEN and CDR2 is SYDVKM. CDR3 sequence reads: CASSPGLAVDGELFF. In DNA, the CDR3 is TGTGCCAGCAGTCCCGGACTAGCGGTGGACGGGGAGCTGTTTTTT. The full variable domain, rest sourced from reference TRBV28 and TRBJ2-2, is DVKVTQSSRYLVKRTGEKVFLECVQDMDHENMFWYRQDPGLGLRLIYFSYDVKMKEKGDIPEGYSVSREKKERFSLILESASTNQTSMYLCASSPGLAVDGELFFGEGSRLTVL.

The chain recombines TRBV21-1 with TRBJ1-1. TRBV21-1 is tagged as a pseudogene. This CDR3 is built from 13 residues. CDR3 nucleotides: TGTGCCAGCAGCATCGGGGGAGCTATTGAAGCTTTCTTT. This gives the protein CASSIGGAIEAFF.

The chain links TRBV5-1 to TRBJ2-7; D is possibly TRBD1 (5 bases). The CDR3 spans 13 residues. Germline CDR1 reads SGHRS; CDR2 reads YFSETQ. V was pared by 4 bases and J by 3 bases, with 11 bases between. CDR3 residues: CASSLTADYEQYF. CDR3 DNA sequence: TGCGCCAGCAGCCTGACAGCAGACTACGAGCAGTACTTC.

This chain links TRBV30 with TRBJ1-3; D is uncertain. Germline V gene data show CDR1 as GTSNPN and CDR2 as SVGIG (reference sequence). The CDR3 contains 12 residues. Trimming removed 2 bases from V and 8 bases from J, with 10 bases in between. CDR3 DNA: TGTGCCTGGAGTCGGGAAGGAGACACCATATATTTT. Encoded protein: CAWSREGDTIYF.

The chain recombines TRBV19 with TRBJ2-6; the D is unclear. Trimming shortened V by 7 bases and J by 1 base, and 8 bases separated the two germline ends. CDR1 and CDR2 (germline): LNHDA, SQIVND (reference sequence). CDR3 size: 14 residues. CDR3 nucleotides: TGTGCCAGTATCCAGGCTTCTGGGGCCAACGTCCTGACTTTC. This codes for CASIQASGANVLTF. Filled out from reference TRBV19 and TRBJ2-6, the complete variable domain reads DGGITQSPKYLFRKEGQNVTLSCEQNLNHDAMYWYRQDPGQGLRLIYYSQIVNDFQKGDIAEGYSVSREKKESFPLTVTSAQKNPTAFYLCASIQASGANVLTFGAGSRLTVL.

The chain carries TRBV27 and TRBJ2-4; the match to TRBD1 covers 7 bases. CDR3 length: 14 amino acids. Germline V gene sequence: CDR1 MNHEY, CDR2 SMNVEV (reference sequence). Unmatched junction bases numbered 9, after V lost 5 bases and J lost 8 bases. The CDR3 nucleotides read TGTGCCAGCAGTCCCCGACAGGGCGCGGACATTCAGTACTTC. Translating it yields CASSPRQGADIQYF.

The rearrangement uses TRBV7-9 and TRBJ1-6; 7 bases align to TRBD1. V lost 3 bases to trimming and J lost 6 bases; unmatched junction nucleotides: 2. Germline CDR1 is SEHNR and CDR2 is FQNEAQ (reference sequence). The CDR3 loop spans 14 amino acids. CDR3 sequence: CASSFDRVNSPLHF. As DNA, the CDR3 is TGTGCCAGCAGCTTTGACAGGGTTAATTCACCCCTCCACTTT.

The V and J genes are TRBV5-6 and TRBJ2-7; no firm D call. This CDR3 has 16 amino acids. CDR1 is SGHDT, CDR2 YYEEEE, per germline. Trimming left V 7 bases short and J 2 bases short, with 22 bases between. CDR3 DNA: TGTGCCAGCCGTCTCAAGGAGAAACTGAAACCCTACGAGCAGTACTTC. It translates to CASRLKEKLKPYEQYF.

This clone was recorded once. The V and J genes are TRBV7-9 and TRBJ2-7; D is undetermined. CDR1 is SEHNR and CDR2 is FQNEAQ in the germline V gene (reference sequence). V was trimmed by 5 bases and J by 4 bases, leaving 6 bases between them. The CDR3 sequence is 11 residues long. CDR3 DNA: TGTGCCAGCAGCCCCCAATACGAGCAGTACTTC. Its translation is CASSPQYEQYF. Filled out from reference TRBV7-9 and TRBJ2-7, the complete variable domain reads DTGVSQNPRHKITKRGQNVTFRCDPISEHNRLYWYRQTLGQGPEFLTYFQNEAQLEKSRLLSDRFSAERPKGSFSTLEIQRTEQGDSAMYLCASSPQYEQYFGPGTRLTVT.

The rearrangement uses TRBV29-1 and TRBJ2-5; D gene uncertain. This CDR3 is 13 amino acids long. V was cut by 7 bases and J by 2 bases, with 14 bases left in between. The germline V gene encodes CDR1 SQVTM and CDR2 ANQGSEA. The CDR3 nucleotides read TGCAGCGCTCGCGGCCTCCTTCAAGAGACCCAGTACTTC. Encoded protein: CSARGLLQETQYF.

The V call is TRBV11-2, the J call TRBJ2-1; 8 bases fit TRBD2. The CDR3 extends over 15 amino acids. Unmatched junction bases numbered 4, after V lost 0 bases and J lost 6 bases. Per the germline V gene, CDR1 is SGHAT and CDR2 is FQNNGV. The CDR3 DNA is TGTGCCAGCAGCTTAGAAGCGGGGGATTCCAATGAGCAGTTCTTC. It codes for CASSLEAGDSNEQFF.

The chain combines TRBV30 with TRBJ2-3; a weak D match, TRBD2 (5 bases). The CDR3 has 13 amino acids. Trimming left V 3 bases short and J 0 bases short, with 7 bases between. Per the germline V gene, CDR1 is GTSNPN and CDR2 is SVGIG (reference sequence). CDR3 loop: CAWRRTSTDTQYF. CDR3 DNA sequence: TGTGCCTGGAGACGGACTAGCACAGATACGCAGTATTTT.

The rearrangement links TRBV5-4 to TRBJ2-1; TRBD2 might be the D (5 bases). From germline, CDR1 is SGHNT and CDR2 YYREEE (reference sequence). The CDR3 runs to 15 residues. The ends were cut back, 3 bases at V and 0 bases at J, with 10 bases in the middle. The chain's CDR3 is CASSSERSSYNEQFF. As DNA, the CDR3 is TGTGCCAGCAGCTCTGAGCGGAGCTCCTACAATGAGCAGTTCTTC.

The CDR3 DNA sequence: TGTGCCTGGAACAGGGACGGTTCGAATAACTATGGCTACACCTTC. The encoded protein is CAWNRDGSNNYGYTF. This sequence joins TRBV30 and TRBJ1-2, with D perhaps TRBD1 (6 bases). Germline-derived CDR1 and CDR2 are GTSNPN and SVGIG (reference sequence). The CDR3 contains 15 residues. V lost 4 bases and J 1 base, leaving 16 bases between the germline ends.

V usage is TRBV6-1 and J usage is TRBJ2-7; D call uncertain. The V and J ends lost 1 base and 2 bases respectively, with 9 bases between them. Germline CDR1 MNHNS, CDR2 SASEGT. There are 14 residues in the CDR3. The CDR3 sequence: CASSEVRVTYEQYF. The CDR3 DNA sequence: TGTGCCAGCAGTGAAGTCCGGGTGACCTACGAGCAGTACTTC.

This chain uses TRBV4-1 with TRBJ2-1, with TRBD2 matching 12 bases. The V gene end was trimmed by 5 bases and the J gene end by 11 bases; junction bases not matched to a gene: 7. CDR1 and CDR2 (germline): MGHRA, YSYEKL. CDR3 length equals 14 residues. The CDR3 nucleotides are TGCGCCAGCAGCTATGGACTAGCGGGGCCTAAGCAGTTCTTC. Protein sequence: CASSYGLAGPKQFF.

The CDR3 region is CASSLERSDNEQFF. The CDR3 DNA reads as TGCGCCAGCAGCTTAGAGCGGAGCGACAATGAGCAGTTCTTC. The rearrangement links TRBV5-1 to TRBJ2-1; TRBD2 might be the D (5 bases). The CDR3 has 14 amino acids. V dropped 2 bases and J dropped 5 bases, with 11 bases sitting between them. Germline CDR1 reads SGHRS; CDR2 reads YFSETQ.